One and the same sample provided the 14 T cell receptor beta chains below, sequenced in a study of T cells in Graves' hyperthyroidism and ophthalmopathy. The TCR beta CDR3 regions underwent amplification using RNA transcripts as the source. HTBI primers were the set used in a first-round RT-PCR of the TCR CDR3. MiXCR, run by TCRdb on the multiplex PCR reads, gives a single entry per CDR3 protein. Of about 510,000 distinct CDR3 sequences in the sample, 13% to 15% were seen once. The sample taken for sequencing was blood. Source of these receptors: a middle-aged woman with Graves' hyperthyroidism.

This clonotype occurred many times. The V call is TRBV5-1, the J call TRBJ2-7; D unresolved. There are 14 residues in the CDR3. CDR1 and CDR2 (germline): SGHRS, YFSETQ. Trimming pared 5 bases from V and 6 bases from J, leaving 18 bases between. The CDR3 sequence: CASRPPAVTGEQYF. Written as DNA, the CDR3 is TGCGCCAGCAGGCCACCCGCGGTGACCGGCGAGCAGTACTTC.

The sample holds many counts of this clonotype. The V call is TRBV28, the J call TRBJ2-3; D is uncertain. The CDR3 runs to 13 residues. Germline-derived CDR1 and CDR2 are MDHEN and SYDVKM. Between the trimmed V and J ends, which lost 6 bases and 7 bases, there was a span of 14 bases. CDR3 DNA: TGTGCCAGCAGCCATACGGTAGGGAATACGCAGTATTTT. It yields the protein CASSHTVGNTQYF. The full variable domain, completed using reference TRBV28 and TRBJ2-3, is DVKVTQSSRYLVKRTGEKVFLECVQDMDHENMFWYRQDPGLGLRLIYFSYDVKMKEKGDIPEGYSVSREKKERFSLILESASTNQTSMYLCASSHTVGNTQYFGPGTRLTVL.

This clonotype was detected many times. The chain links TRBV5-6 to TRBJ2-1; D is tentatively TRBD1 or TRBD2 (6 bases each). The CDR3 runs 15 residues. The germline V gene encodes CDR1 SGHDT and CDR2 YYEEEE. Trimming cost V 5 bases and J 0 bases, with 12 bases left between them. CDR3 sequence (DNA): TGTGCCAGCAGGCGGGACAAAATCTCCTACAATGAGCAGTTCTTC. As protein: CASRRDKISYNEQFF.

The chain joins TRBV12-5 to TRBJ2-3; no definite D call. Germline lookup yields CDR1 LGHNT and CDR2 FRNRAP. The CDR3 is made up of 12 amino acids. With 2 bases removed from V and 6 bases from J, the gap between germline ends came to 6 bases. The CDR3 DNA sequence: TGTGCTAGTGGTTTGCAAGTGGATACGCAGTATTTT. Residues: CASGLQVDTQYF.

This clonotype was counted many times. Here the CDR3 reads CASSERAANTEAFF. CDR3 sequence (DNA): TGTGCCAGCAGCGAGCGGGCCGCGAACACTGAAGCTTTCTTT. The V gene is TRBV2, the J gene TRBJ1-1; no clear D. Trimming took 6 bases from V and 1 from J, leaving 12 bases between them. Germline CDR1 SNHLY, CDR2 FYNNEI. This CDR3 is 14 amino acids long.

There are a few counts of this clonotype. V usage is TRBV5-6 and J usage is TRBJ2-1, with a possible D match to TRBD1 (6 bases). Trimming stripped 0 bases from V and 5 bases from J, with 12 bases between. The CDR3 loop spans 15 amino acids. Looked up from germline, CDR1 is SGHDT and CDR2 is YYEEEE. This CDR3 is CASSLDRVYDNEQFF. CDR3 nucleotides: TGTGCCAGCAGCTTGGACAGGGTTTACGACAATGAGCAGTTCTTC.

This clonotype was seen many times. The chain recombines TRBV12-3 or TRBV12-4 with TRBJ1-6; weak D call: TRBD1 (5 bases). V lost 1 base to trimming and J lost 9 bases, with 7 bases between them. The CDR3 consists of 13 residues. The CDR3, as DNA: TGTGCCAGCAGTTTAGACAGGCGTTCACCCCTCCACTTT. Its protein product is CASSLDRRSPLHF.

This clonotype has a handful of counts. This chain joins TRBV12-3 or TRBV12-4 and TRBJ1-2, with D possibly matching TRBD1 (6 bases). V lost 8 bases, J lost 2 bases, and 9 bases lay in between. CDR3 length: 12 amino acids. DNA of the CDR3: TGTGCCAGCCAAACAGGGAACTATGGCTACACCTTC. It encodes CASQTGNYGYTF.

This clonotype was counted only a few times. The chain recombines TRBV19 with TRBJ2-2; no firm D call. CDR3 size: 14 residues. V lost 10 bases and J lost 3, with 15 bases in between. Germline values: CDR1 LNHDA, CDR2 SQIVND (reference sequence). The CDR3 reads CATSPSDYTGELFF. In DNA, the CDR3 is TGTGCCACCTCACCCTCGGATTACACCGGGGAGCTGTTTTTT. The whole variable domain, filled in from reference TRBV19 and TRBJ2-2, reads DGGITQSPKYLFRKEGQNVTLSCEQNLNHDAMYWYRQDPGQGLRLIYYSQIVNDFQKGDIAEGYSVSREKKESFPLTVTSAQKNPTAFYLCATSPSDYTGELFFGEGSRLTVL.

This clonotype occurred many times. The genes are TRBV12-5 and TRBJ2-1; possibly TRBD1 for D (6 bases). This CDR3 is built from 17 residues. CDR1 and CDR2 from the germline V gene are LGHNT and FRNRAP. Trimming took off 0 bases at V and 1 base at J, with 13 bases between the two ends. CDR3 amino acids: CASGLVLGQGSYNEQFF. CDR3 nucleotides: TGTGCTAGTGGTTTGGTACTGGGCCAGGGGTCCTACAATGAGCAGTTCTTC.

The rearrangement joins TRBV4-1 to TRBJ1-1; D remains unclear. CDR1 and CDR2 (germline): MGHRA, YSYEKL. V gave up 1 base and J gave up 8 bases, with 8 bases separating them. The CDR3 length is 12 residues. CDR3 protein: CASSQVGEEAFF. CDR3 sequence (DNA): TGCGCCAGCAGCCAAGTTGGAGAAGAAGCTTTCTTT.

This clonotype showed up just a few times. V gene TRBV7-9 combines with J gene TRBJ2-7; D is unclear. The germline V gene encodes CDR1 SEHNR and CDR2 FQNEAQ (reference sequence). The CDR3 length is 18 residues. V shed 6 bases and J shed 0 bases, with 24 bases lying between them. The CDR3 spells CASSAPAGRAENSYEQYF. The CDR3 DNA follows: TGTGCCAGCAGTGCTCCGGCCGGGCGTGCGGAAAACTCCTACGAGCAGTACTTC. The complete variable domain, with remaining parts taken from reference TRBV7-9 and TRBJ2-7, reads DTGVSQNPRHKITKRGQNVTFRCDPISEHNRLYWYRQTLGQGPEFLTYFQNEAQLEKSRLLSDRFSAERPKGSFSTLEIQRTEQGDSAMYLCASSAPAGRAENSYEQYFGPGTRLTVT.

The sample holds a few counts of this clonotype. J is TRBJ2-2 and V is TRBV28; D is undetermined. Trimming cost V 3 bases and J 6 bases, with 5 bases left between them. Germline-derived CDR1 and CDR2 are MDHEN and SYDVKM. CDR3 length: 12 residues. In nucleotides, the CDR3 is TGTGCCAGCAGTTTTCCGCCCGGGGAGCTGTTTTTT. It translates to CASSFPPGELFF.

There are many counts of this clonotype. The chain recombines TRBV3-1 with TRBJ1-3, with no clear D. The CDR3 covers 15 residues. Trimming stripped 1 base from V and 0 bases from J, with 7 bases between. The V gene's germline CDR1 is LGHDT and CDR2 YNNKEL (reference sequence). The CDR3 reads CASSQVRSSGNTIYF. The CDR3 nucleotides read TGTGCCAGCAGCCAAGTTAGGAGCTCTGGAAACACCATATATTTT.